The 20 T cell receptor beta chains listed next were all sequenced from one sample in a study of chemoradiotherapy in HPV16-positive cancers. Profiled with immunoSEQ multiplex PCR; TCRdb holds only in-frame clones, not every one. The profile shows approximately 32,000 clones, about four fifths of them singletons. Sample: blood, taken from a patient who underwent chemoradiotherapy. The receptors derive from a human donor with HPV-associated anogenital cancer.

The rearrangement joins TRBV5-6 to TRBJ2-1; tentatively, D is TRBD1 or TRBD2 (6 bases each). In germline, CDR1 is SGHDT, CDR2 YYEEEE. The CDR3 runs 14 residues. Trimming removed 4 bases from V and 3 bases from J, with 11 bases in between. CDR3 in amino acids: CASSPGAGYNEQFF. The CDR3, as DNA: TGTGCCAGCAGCCCGGGGGCCGGCTACAATGAGCAGTTCTTC.

The CDR3 nucleotides read TGTGCCAGCTCGGGAGGGGAGACCCAGTACTTC. This codes for CASSGGETQYF. The chain combines TRBV18 with TRBJ2-5; 7 bases agree with TRBD2. CDR1 and CDR2 (germline): KGHSH, LQKENI. Trimming at V came to 6 bases and at J to 5 bases, leaving 0 bases not matched to a gene. The CDR3 totals 11 residues.

The CDR3: CATSRDPAGVGGGTDTQYF. CDR3 bases: TGTGCCACCAGCAGAGATCCAGCGGGGGTTGGAGGGGGCACAGATACGCAGTATTTT. This chain links TRBV15 with TRBJ2-3; 8 nucleotides align to TRBD2. The CDR3 is 19 amino acids. Trimming cost V 0 bases and J 1 base; bases outside gene matches: 12. CDR1 and CDR2 (germline): LNHNV, YYDKDF (reference sequence).

The CDR3 is CASSRAGQPQHF. CDR3 in DNA: TGTGCCAGCAGCCGCGCCGGTCAGCCCCAGCATTTT. The chain couples TRBV7-9 to TRBJ1-5, with D hard to call. From germline, CDR1 is SEHNR and CDR2 FQNEAQ (reference sequence). The ends were cut back, 5 bases at V and 6 bases at J, with 8 bases in the middle. The CDR3 sequence is 12 residues long.

The V and J genes are TRBV6-6 and TRBJ2-2, with 9 nucleotides matching TRBD2. The V and J ends lost 9 bases and 4 bases, in that order; junction bases with no gene match: 9. Per the germline V gene, CDR1 is MNHNY and CDR2 is SVGAGI (reference sequence). The CDR3 is 15 residues long. In nucleotides, the CDR3 is TGTGCCAGTCAATGGGCGGGGGGGGTCACCGGGGAGCTGTTTTTT. Translated, it gives CASQWAGGVTGELFF.

V is TRBV4-1 and J is TRBJ2-6, with 8 bases matching TRBD1. Per germline, CDR1 MGHRA and CDR2 YSYEKL. V lost 0 bases to trimming and J lost 3 bases; unmatched junction nucleotides: 10. The CDR3 runs to 19 residues. For the CDR3, the DNA is TGCGCCAGCAGCCAAGATTTTTTGGACAGGGTTGTTGGGGCCAACGTCCTGACTTTC. The encoded protein is CASSQDFLDRVVGANVLTF.

The gene calls are TRBV14 and TRBJ1-2; D is undetermined. Looked up from germline, CDR1 is SGHDN and CDR2 is FVKESK. The ends were cut back, 0 bases at V and 0 bases at J, with 5 bases in the middle. CDR3 size: 14 residues. The CDR3 loop reads CASSQEISNYGYTF. As DNA, the CDR3 is TGTGCCAGCAGCCAAGAGATATCTAACTATGGCTACACCTTC.

This clone was detected once. The CDR3 DNA sequence: TGTGCCAGCAGTGAAGCGCCCGTTAAGACTGAAGCTTTCTTT. Translation gives CASSEAPVKTEAFF. J is TRBJ1-1 and V is TRBV6-1, with D hard to call. Germline V gene sequence: CDR1 MNHNS, CDR2 SASEGT. This CDR3 region has 14 residues. V was clipped by 0 bases and J by 5 bases, with 10 bases between them.

This chain joins TRBV4-2 and TRBJ2-7; 14 bases match TRBD2. CDR1 is LGHNA and CDR2 is YNFKEQ in the germline V gene. The CDR3 loop spans 16 amino acids. V lost 3 bases and J lost 6; bases outside the gene matches: 7. The CDR3 DNA sequence: TGTGCCAGCAGCCATGAATCGACTAGCGGGGGGGTCGAGCAGTACTTC. Its protein product is CASSHESTSGGVEQYF.

This clone has just a few counts. The J gene is TRBJ1-3, the V gene TRBV13; no reliable D call. This CDR3 has 15 residues. Germline V gene lookup returns CDR1 PRHDT and CDR2 FYEKMQ (reference sequence). Trimming removed 5 bases from V and 4 bases from J, with 15 bases in between. CDR3 DNA sequence: TGTGCCAGCAGCCTCGAGGGAGGTGAAGGAAACACCATATATTTT. It codes for CASSLEGGEGNTIYF.

This chain connects TRBV5-1 to TRBJ1-1, with D tentatively TRBD1 (5 bases). With 0 bases removed from V and 1 base from J, the gap between germline ends came to 7 bases. Germline V lookup: CDR1 SGHRS, CDR2 YFSETQ. This CDR3 has 14 amino acids. CDR3 sequence: CASSLAGTNTEAFF. The CDR3 nucleotides read TGCGCCAGCAGCTTGGCCGGGACGAACACTGAAGCTTTCTTT.

The rearrangement joins TRBV19 to TRBJ1-1, with 7 nucleotides matching TRBD1. The V gene end was trimmed by 7 bases and the J gene end by 5 bases; junction bases not matched to a gene: 16. CDR3 length equals 16 residues. Germline V gives CDR1 LNHDA, CDR2 SQIVND (reference sequence). The CDR3 spells CASTPLQGRRGTEAFF. In DNA form, the CDR3 reads TGTGCCAGTACCCCGTTACAGGGGAGGCGAGGGACTGAAGCTTTCTTT. Filled out from reference TRBV19 and TRBJ1-1, the complete variable domain reads DGGITQSPKYLFRKEGQNVTLSCEQNLNHDAMYWYRQDPGQGLRLIYYSQIVNDFQKGDIAEGYSVSREKKESFPLTVTSAQKNPTAFYLCASTPLQGRRGTEAFFGQGTRLTVV.

V gene TRBV7-9 combines with J gene TRBJ2-1; D is uncertain. The germline gives CDR1 SEHNR, CDR2 FQNEAQ (reference sequence). The CDR3 covers 17 residues. Between the trimmed V and J ends, which lost 2 bases and 5 bases, there was a span of 19 bases. The CDR3 protein is CASSLQVLGVIHNEQFF. The DNA for the CDR3 is TGTGCCAGCAGCTTACAGGTTCTTGGGGTTATACACAATGAGCAGTTCTTC.

The chain combines TRBV19 with TRBJ2-7; D possibly corresponds to TRBD2 (6 bases). The CDR3 extends over 14 amino acids. V lost 5 bases to trimming and J lost 6 bases, with 17 bases between them. From germline, CDR1 is LNHDA and CDR2 SQIVND (reference sequence). The CDR3, as DNA: TGTGCCAGTAGTGGGACTCCGGTGGCCGGCGAGCAGTACTTC. Amino acids: CASSGTPVAGEQYF.

The genes are TRBV9 and TRBJ1-1; D is ambiguous. This CDR3 has 17 residues. V was shortened by 0 bases and J by 3 bases, with 18 bases between the two germline ends. Germline V gene lookup returns CDR1 SGDLS and CDR2 YYNGEE. The CDR3 protein is CASSVGAGEVGDTEAFF. The CDR3 coding sequence is TGTGCCAGCAGCGTAGGGGCAGGTGAGGTTGGGGACACTGAAGCTTTCTTT.

The CDR3 is CASSAPGTGRSPLHF. The CDR3 DNA reads as TGTGCCAGCAGTGCCCCCGGGACAGGGAGATCACCCCTCCACTTT. The chain is built from TRBV25-1 and TRBJ1-6; TRBD1 matches at 9 bases. The CDR3 consists of 15 residues. V lost 4 bases and J lost 10; bases outside the gene matches: 8. Per the germline V gene, CDR1 is MGHDK and CDR2 is SYGVNS.

The chain employs TRBV10-2 and TRBJ2-5; D perhaps matches TRBD2 (5 bases). The CDR3 has 13 residues. Trimming left V 11 bases short and J 2 bases short, with 15 bases between. Per the germline V gene, CDR1 is WSHSY and CDR2 is SAAADI. For the CDR3, the DNA is TGCGCCGTTAAAGAAAGAGGGCAAGAGACCCAGTACTTC. Protein sequence: CAVKERGQETQYF.

The CDR3 protein is CASSLPGAGGGNQPQHF. The CDR3 DNA reads as TGTGCCAGCAGCCTACCTGGAGCAGGTGGGGGGAATCAGCCCCAGCATTTT. The gene calls are TRBV7-8 and TRBJ1-5; D might be TRBD1 (5 bases). V lost 5 bases and J 4 bases, leaving 21 bases between the germline ends. This CDR3 has 17 amino acids. Germline CDR1 reads SGHVS; CDR2 reads FQNEAQ.

The gene calls are TRBV5-1 and TRBJ1-1; D possibly corresponds to TRBD1 (6 bases). The germline CDR1 and CDR2 sequences are SGHRS and YFSETQ. The CDR3 is 14 amino acids. The V end lost 2 bases, the J end lost 3 bases, and 11 bases lay between the germline ends. The CDR3 loop is CASSFNRDDTEAFF. The CDR3 DNA follows: TGCGCCAGCAGCTTTAACAGGGACGACACTGAAGCTTTCTTT.

This sequence joins TRBV7-2 and TRBJ1-4; 9 bases are shared with TRBD1. The junction had 9 bases not matched to a gene; V was cut back by 5 bases and J by 8 bases. Per germline, CDR1 SGHTA and CDR2 FQGNSA. The CDR3 spans 15 residues. The CDR3 is CASSPGDRVGEKLFF. CDR3 nucleotides: TGTGCCAGCAGCCCAGGGGACAGGGTAGGGGAAAAACTGTTTTTT.